This is a list of T cell receptor beta chains from one sample in a study of shared clonotypes between healthy human individuals. Some clones are missing from TCRdb's copy, which holds only in-frame ones; the method was immunoSEQ multiplex PCR. The repertoire holds some 2,100,000 clones, with roughly 95% as singletons. The sample was naive CD4+ T cells sorted from blood. The source of these receptors is a man between 18 and 29 years old in good health. Each CDR3 is given with its conserved first and last residue. D genes are given only for firm matches. Expanded clones get a size class; other rows say once, few or many, or leave the size out.

-	-	TRBV7-9	TRBJ2-7	TGTGCCAGCAGCTTAATTTCCTACGAGCAGTACTTC	CASSLISYEQYF
-	-	TRBV5-4	TRBJ2-5	TGTGCTACGAACTGGGGGGGGCCGGGCGAGACCCAGTACTTC	CATNWGGPGETQYF
-	TRBD2	TRBV2	TRBJ2-2	TGTGCCAGCAGTGGGGAGGGAACCGGGGAGCTGTTTTTT	CASSGEGTGELFF
-	-	TRBV12-5	TRBJ2-7	TGTGCTAGTGTTAATGACGGGTACGAGCAGTACTTC	CASVNDGYEQYF
-	-	TRBV9	TRBJ2-7	TGTGCCAGCAGCGTAGGGGCGGGAAACACCTACGAGCAGTACTTC	CASSVGAGNTYEQYF
-	-	TRBV10-3	TRBJ2-7	TGTGCCATCAGGGGAGTACAAAACTACGAGCAGTACTTC	CAIRGVQNYEQYF
-	-	TRBV7-2	TRBJ2-2	TGTGCCAGCAGCTTAACCCTAGCTCTGGGGCCCGGGGAGCTGTTTTTT	CASSLTLALGPGELFF
-	-	TRBV6-5	TRBJ2-2	TGTGCCAGCAGTGTACAGGGCCACGGGGAGCTGTTTTTT	CASSVQGHGELFF
-	-	TRBV4-3	TRBJ1-2	TGCGCCAGCAGCCCAACAGGAAACTATGGCTACACCTTC	CASSPTGNYGYTF
-	-	TRBV4-1	TRBJ2-2	TGCGCCAGCAGCCAAGACGCCGACCAATCGAACACCGGGGAGCTGTTTTTT	CASSQDADQSNTGELFF
-	-	TRBV7-9	TRBJ1-5	TGTGCCAGCAGCCTAGAGAGCAATCAGCCCCAGCATTTT	CASSLESNQPQHF
-	-	TRBV19	TRBJ2-5	TGTGCCAGTAGTATATCTTCGCTTGAGACCCAGTACTTC	CASSISSLETQYF
-	TRBD2	TRBV29-1	TRBJ2-1	TGCAGCGTTAGGGGACTAGCGGATTTGTATGAGCAGTTCTTC	CSVRGLADLYEQFF
-	TRBD1	TRBV6-1	TRBJ1-2	TGTGCCAGCACCCGGGACAGGGGGCAAGGGGTAGGCTACACCTTC	CASTRDRGQGVGYTF
-	-	TRBV6-6	TRBJ1-5	TGTGCCAGCAGTTACGAGGTGTCGGGCAATCAGCCCCAGCATTTT	CASSYEVSGNQPQHF
-	-	TRBV5-1	TRBJ2-7	TGCGCCAGCAGCTTGGGGACAGCGACCTCATACGAGCAGTACTTC	CASSLGTATSYEQYF
-	-	TRBV7-2	TRBJ2-6	TGTGCCAGCAGCTCAAAGTCCTCTGGGGCCAACGTCCTGACTTTC	CASSSKSSGANVLTF
-	TRBD2	TRBV15	TRBJ2-1	TGTGCCACCAGCAGAGGTCGAAGCGGGGGAAAATACAATGAGCAGTTCTTC	CATSRGRSGGKYNEQFF
-	-	TRBV5-1	TRBJ2-3	TGCGCCAGCAGCCCAGGTCGGCGGAGCACAGATACGCAGTATTTT	CASSPGRRSTDTQYF
-	-	TRBV7-6	TRBJ2-2	TGTGCCAGCAGCTTAGCGGGGGGTAACACCGGGGAGCTGTTTTTT	CASSLAGGNTGELFF
-	-	TRBV6-1	TRBJ1-1	TGTGCCAGCAGCCTAGGACAGATGAACACTGAAGCTTTCTTT	CASSLGQMNTEAFF
-	TRBD2	TRBV2	TRBJ2-7	TGTGCCAGCACCCCGACTAGCGGGAGGATATCCCTATCCCCCTACGAGCAGTACTTC	CASTPTSGRISLSPYEQYF
-	-	TRBV2	TRBJ1-2	TGTGCCAGCAGTGAGGACCGAGGTGGTCGGAACTATGGCTACACCTTC	CASSEDRGGRNYGYTF
-	-	TRBV5-4	TRBJ2-7	TGTGCCAGCAGCTCTGACCAGAGCTACGAGCAGTACTTC	CASSSDQSYEQYF
once	-	TRBV6-5	TRBJ2-2	TGTGCCAGCACTGAGGCTAGCGCATTCACCGGGGAGCTGTTTTTT	CASTEASAFTGELFF
once	TRBD1	TRBV5-1	TRBJ1-2	TGCGCCAGCAGCCCAGGACAGGGAACCACTAAATATGGCTACACCTTC	CASSPGQGTTKYGYTF
-	-	TRBV5-1	TRBJ2-7	TGCGCCAGCAGCTTGACTGGCGGTAGCTCCTACGAGCAGTACTTC	CASSLTGGSSYEQYF
-	-	TRBV11-2	TRBJ2-5	TGTGCCAGCAGCTTAGGGGAAAGGGAGACCCAGTACTTC	CASSLGERETQYF
-	TRBD1	TRBV5-1	TRBJ2-1	TGCGCCAGCAGCGGGGACAGTAGCTCCTACAATGAGCAGTTCTTC	CASSGDSSSYNEQFF
-	TRBD2	TRBV6-6	TRBJ2-5	TGTGCCAGCAATCTAGATAGCGGGAGGGAAGAGACCCAGTACTTC	CASNLDSGREETQYF
-	-	TRBV9	TRBJ2-1	TGTGCCAGCAGCGTAAGCGCGAACCGAGAGGTGTGGCCGTTCTTC	CASSVSANREVWPFF
-	TRBD1	TRBV11-2	TRBJ1-5	TGTGCCAGCAGCTTGTCCGGGACAGGGAATCAGCCCCAGCATTTT	CASSLSGTGNQPQHF
-	-	TRBV27	TRBJ1-2	TGTGCCAGCAGTCCCACGGCGATCGGCTATGGCTACACCTTC	CASSPTAIGYGYTF
-	-	TRBV28	TRBJ1-2	TGTGCCAGCAGTTTCCAGGTGGGGGGGGACAACTATGGCTACACCTTC	CASSFQVGGDNYGYTF
-	-	TRBV5-1	TRBJ2-7	TGCGCCAGCTGCTTTGGGGACGGGAGCTACGAGCAGTACTTC	CASCFGDGSYEQYF
-	-	TRBV5-1	TRBJ2-2	TGCGCCAGCAGCTTGGAAGGGTTAGGACACACCGGGGAGCTGTTTTTT	CASSLEGLGHTGELFF
-	-	TRBV28	TRBJ1-1	TGTGCCAGCAGTTTATGGGGGGAGAGGGCTTTCTTT	CASSLWGERAFF
-	-	TRBV30	TRBJ1-2	TGTGCCTGGAGTGTAGGGTCAGCCGCTAACTATGGCTACACCTTC	CAWSVGSAANYGYTF